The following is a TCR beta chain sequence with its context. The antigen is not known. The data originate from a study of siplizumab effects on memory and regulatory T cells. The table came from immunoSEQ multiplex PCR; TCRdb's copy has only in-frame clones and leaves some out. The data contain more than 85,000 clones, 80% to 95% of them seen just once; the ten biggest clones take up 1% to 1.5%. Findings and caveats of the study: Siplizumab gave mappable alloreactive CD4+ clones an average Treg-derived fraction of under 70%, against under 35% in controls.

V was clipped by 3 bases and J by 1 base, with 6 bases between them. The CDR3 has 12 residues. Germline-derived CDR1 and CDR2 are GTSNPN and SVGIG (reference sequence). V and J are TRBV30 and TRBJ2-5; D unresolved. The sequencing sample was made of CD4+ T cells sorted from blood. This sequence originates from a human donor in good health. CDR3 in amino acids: CAWSFSQETQYF. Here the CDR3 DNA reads TGTGCCTGGAGCTTCAGCCAAGAGACCCAGTACTTC. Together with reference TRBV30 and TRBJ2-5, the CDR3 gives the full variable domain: SQTIHQWPATLVQPVGSPLSLECTVEGTSNPNLYWYRQAAGRGLQLLFYSVGIGQISSEVPQNLSASRPQDRQFILSSKKLLLSDSGFYLCAWSFSQETQYFGPGTRLLVL.